At least ten counts were recorded for the clone carrying this T cell receptor (beta chain). The antigen remains unidentified. Using its own MiXCR run on the reads, TCRdb lists one record per CDR3 protein. The repertoire holds roughly 230,000 distinct CDR3 sequences, with under 8.5% as singletons. This entry is derived from a study of T cell repertoires in cytomegalovirus infection. Germline CDR1 MNHEY, CDR2 SVGEGT. V lost 2 bases to trimming and J lost 1 base, with 9 bases between them. This CDR3 has 15 residues. Study-wide results and limits: In two of eight donors, the top clonotype was HLA-C-restricted CMV-specific.

The sample consisted of PBMCs. The V gene is TRBV6-2 or TRBV6-3, the J gene TRBJ2-1; D ambiguous. This sequence was found in a human donor in good health (CMV status not recorded). Some clones in this sample may be carry-over from other donors' samples. As DNA, the CDR3 is TGTGCCAGCAGTTACCAGGAAGGATCCTACAATGAGCAGTTCTTC. It encodes CASSYQEGSYNEQFF.